The 14 T cell receptor beta chains below come from one sample, sequenced in a study of low-dose radiotherapy and immunotherapy resistance in tumors. As for time point: before trial treatment. With TRAV- and TRBV-specific primers, first-strand cDNA was made, covering the alpha and beta chains. The authors amplified TCRs for 20 to 25 PCR cycles with a constant-region primer and a V-primer adapter. TCRdb reprocessed the reads with MiXCR, giving one entry per CDR3 protein. The data show around 90,000 distinct CDR3 sequences, with approximately 19% seen just once and less than 6% held by the top ten. This sample comprised PBMCs, obtained before treatment. The receptors originated from a male donor with prostate cancer.

This clonotype was detected many times. Here the CDR3 DNA reads TGTGCCAGCAGCCAAGATCGATGGGGGGGGCCGCACGCAGATACGCAGTATTTT. As protein: CASSQDRWGGPHADTQYF. The genes are TRBV14 and TRBJ2-3, with a possible D match to TRBD2 (7 bases). With 0 bases removed from V and 4 bases from J, the gap between germline ends came to 20 bases. The germline V gene has CDR1 SGHDN and CDR2 FVKESK. This CDR3 has 18 residues.

The chain joins TRBV2 to TRBJ2-7, with 8 bases fitting TRBD1. In germline, CDR1 is SNHLY, CDR2 FYNNEI. The trim removed 6 bases at V and 1 base at J, leaving 8 bases unmatched. This CDR3 spans 15 amino acids. The CDR3 loop is CASRADRGGSYEQYF. In DNA form, the CDR3 reads TGTGCCAGCAGAGCCGACAGGGGCGGTTCCTACGAGCAGTACTTC.

There are many counts of this clonotype. CDR3 protein: CASRIGNTIYF. The CDR3 nucleotides read TGTGCCAGCAGGATTGGAAACACCATATATTTT. The chain uses TRBV12-3 or TRBV12-4 and TRBJ1-3; D is unclear. This CDR3 is built from 11 residues. V was clipped by 6 bases and J by 3 bases, with 3 bases between them.

This clonotype was picked up many times. The chain carries TRBV12-3 or TRBV12-4 and TRBJ2-5; TRBD1 might be the D (6 bases). The V and J ends lost 5 bases and 3 bases respectively, with 13 bases between them. The CDR3 loop spans 14 amino acids. The CDR3 region has the DNA TGTGCCAGCAGTCCGAGGACAGAAAAAGAGACCCAGTACTTC. It encodes CASSPRTEKETQYF.

Concerning this clonotype: Its ends do not fully match the called genes, so a read error is possible. This chain connects TRBV5-4 to TRBJ2-1, with D perhaps TRBD2 (8 bases). There are 18 residues in the CDR3. The germline gives CDR1 SGHNT, CDR2 YYREEE (reference sequence). CDR3 residues: CASSSGSLSGTAYHEQFF. In nucleotides, the CDR3 is TGTGCCAGCAGCTCCGGCTCTCTTAGCGGGACAGCCTACCATGAGCAGTTCTTC.

As regards this clonotype: The limits of the CDR3 on the DNA are not certain, so only TCRdb's listed CDR3 is given. V is TRBV7-2 and J is TRBJ2-2; the D call in the table, TRBD1, was not verified against the DNA. CDR1 is SGHTA, CDR2 FQGNSA, per germline. The CDR3 length is 13 residues, termini included. The CDR3 spells CASSLPTGELFFF.

The chain has TRBV6-2 or TRBV6-3 and TRBJ2-5, with 9 bases aligning to TRBD2. The germline CDR1 and CDR2 sequences are MNHEY and SVGEGT. V shed 6 bases and J 0 bases; nucleotides not matched to a gene: 5. This CDR3 contains 15 residues. CDR3 DNA: TGTGCCAGCAGAGGGACTAGCTTGTACCAAGAGACCCAGTACTTC. This gives the protein CASRGTSLYQETQYF.

This sequence joins TRBV6-1 and TRBJ1-5; D unresolved. V lost 3 bases and J lost 10, with 16 bases in between. The germline V gene has CDR1 MNHNS and CDR2 SASEGT. The CDR3 has 14 amino acids. The CDR3 coding sequence is TGTGCCAGCAGTGATGCGGAAAATCAGCCCCCCCAGCATTTT. Translating gives CASSDAENQPPQHF.

At least ten counts were recorded for this clonotype. The chain combines TRBV7-3 with TRBJ2-3, with D perhaps assigned TRBD1 or TRBD2 (5 bases each). The germline V gene has CDR1 SGHTA and CDR2 FQGTGA. The CDR3 loop spans 14 amino acids. Trimming shortened V by 3 bases and J by 4 bases, and 11 bases separated the two germline ends. CDR3: CASSLNRGADTQYF. CDR3 coding DNA: TGTGCCAGCAGCTTGAACCGAGGGGCAGATACGCAGTATTTT.

This clonotype was recorded at least ten times. The chain recombines TRBV4-2 with TRBJ2-4; 8 bases align to TRBD2. The CDR3 covers 16 residues. Unmatched junction bases numbered 5, after V lost 2 bases and J lost 2 bases. The V gene's germline CDR1 is LGHNA and CDR2 YNFKEQ. The CDR3 reads CASSQLTSVSKNIQYF. The CDR3 DNA sequence: TGTGCCAGCAGCCAACTGACTAGCGTGTCCAAAAACATTCAGTACTTC.

In this sample, this clonotype turned up many times. V is TRBV3-1 and J is TRBJ2-3; D unresolved. CDR3 length equals 15 residues. V lost 3 bases and J 4 bases, leaving 14 bases between the germline ends. Germline lookup yields CDR1 LGHDT and CDR2 YNNKEL (reference sequence). This CDR3 is CASSQDRPAADTQYF. The CDR3 DNA follows: TGTGCCAGCAGCCAGGACCGTCCAGCCGCAGATACGCAGTATTTT.

This clonotype was seen many times. The V call is TRBV7-9, the J call TRBJ2-3, with 8 bases fitting TRBD2. Per the germline V gene, CDR1 is SEHNR and CDR2 is FQNEAQ (reference sequence). Germline trimming cut 5 bases from V and 2 bases from J; bases unmatched to any gene: 6. There are 15 residues in the CDR3. The CDR3 spells CASSEVAGFTDTQYF. The DNA of the CDR3 is TGTGCCAGCAGCGAAGTAGCGGGATTCACAGATACGCAGTATTTT.

This clonotype was seen ten or more times. The chain is built from TRBV5-1 and TRBJ2-1; D not resolved. This CDR3 has 16 residues. Trimming cost V 3 bases and J 10 bases, with 23 bases left between them. Germline assignment: CDR1 SGHRS and CDR2 YFSETQ. The CDR3 spells CASSSETKDFIAEQFF. The CDR3 nucleotides are TGCGCCAGCAGCTCGGAGACGAAGGATTTCATCGCCGAGCAGTTCTTC.

This clonotype was seen at least ten times. In DNA, the CDR3 is TGCGCCAGCAGCCAAGAACGGGTAGGGTCCTACGAGCAGTACTTC. Its protein is CASSQERVGSYEQYF. The chain links TRBV4-1 to TRBJ2-7, with D hard to call. CDR3 length: 15 amino acids. Trimming pared 0 bases from V and 1 base from J, leaving 10 bases between. Germline assignment: CDR1 MGHRA and CDR2 YSYEKL.